The entry that follows covers one T cell receptor beta chain sequence. The authors' processing: The authors estimated nucleated cell counts from reference gene primer amplification. Using immunoSEQ multiplex PCR, the repertoire was profiled, and TCRdb retains in-frame clones only, with some absent. The DNA was the basis for D and trimming; V, J and clone size are from that table. The repertoire holds tens of thousands of clones, with around 82% as singletons. The CDR3 has 16 amino acids. The data are from a study of blood T cell repertoires in COVID-19. Overall study context: Specimens from acute and convalescent COVID-19 originated in the United States, Italy and Spain. From T cells, B-cell-depleted T cells, or PBMCs came the material, which was cDNA or gDNA.

The gene calls are TRBV21-1 and TRBJ2-3; whether TRBD1, the table's D call, matches the DNA was not checked. TRBV21-1 is labeled a pseudogene. Sequenced sample: peripheral blood. This TCR was recovered from a man in his sixties or seventies with acute or convalescent COVID-19. The DNA for the CDR3 is TGTGCCAGCAGCAATGAGAAGACAGGGGCCACAGATACGCAGTATTTT. Its translation is CASSNEKTGATDTQYF.